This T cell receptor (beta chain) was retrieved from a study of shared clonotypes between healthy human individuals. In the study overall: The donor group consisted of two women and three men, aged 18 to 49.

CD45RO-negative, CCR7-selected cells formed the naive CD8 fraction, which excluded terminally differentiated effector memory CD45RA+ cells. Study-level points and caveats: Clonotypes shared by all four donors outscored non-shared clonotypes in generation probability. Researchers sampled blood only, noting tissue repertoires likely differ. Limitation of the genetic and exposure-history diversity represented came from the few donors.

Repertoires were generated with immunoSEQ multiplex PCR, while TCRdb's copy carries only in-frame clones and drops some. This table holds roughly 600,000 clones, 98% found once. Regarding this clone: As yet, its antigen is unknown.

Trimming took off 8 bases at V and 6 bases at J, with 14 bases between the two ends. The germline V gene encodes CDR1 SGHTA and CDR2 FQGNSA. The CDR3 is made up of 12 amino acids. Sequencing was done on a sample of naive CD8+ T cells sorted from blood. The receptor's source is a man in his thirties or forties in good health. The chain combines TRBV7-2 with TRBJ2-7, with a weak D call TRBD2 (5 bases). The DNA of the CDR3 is TGTGCCAGCGGGGTGGGGAGCGGCGAGCAGTACTTC. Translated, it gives CASGVGSGEQYF.